This T cell receptor (beta chain) was found in a study of tumor-infiltrating lymphocytes in oesophageal squamous cell carcinoma. One entry per CDR3 protein results from TCRdb running MiXCR on the PCR reads. The sample lists about 13,000 distinct CDR3 sequences, 45% to 55% seen once, with 40% to 55% in the top ten. The length of the CDR3 is 16 residues. V lost 8 bases and J 0 bases, leaving 18 bases between the germline ends. Per germline, CDR1 MDHEN and CDR2 SYDVKM. The table lists this clonotype with many counts. The sample comprised blood. V is TRBV28 and J is TRBJ2-3; tentatively, D is TRBD2 (6 bases). This clonotype was sampled from a male donor with esophageal squamous cell carcinoma. CDR3 amino acids: CASPPLASESTDTQYF. The CDR3 DNA follows: TGTGCCAGCCCCCCCCTGGCTAGCGAAAGCACAGATACGCAGTATTTT. Looking up the rest from reference TRBV28 and TRBJ2-3 gives the full variable domain: DVKVTQSSRYLVKRTGEKVFLECVQDMDHENMFWYRQDPGLGLRLIYFSYDVKMKEKGDIPEGYSVSREKKERFSLILESASTNQTSMYLCASPPLASESTDTQYFGPGTRLTVL.